This TCR beta chain is from a study of regulatory T cells in long-lasting Graves disease. The V gene's germline CDR1 is SNHLY and CDR2 FYNNEI. Trimming cost V 2 bases and J 1 base, with 13 bases left between them. This CDR3 region has 16 residues. As to time point: newly diagnosed GD, antithyroid drugs for less than 3 months. From RNA extracted from PBMCs, the TCR library was made. Sequencing libraries for TCR beta were prepared with iRepertoire HTBI primers and Arm-PCR of CDR3 regions. A single record per CDR3 protein comes from TCRdb applying MiXCR to the multiplex PCR reads. This table holds just over 600,000 distinct CDR3 sequences, roughly 15% found once. The same sample was also used in a study of T cells in Graves' hyperthyroidism and ophthalmopathy. As that report states: HTBI primers were used for first-round RT-PCR of the TCR CDR3.

The chain couples TRBV2 to TRBJ2-3; D unclear. Specimen: peripheral blood mononuclear cells (PBMCs), collected at new diagnosis, from a patient treated with antithyroid drugs. The receptor's source is a woman aged 30 to 39 with Graves disease. In DNA form, the CDR3 reads TGTGCCAGCAGTGAAATAGGTTCCCCCGGCACAGATACGCAGTATTTT. It specifies CASSEIGSPGTDTQYF.